Each of the 8 T cell receptor beta chains below was sequenced from the same sample in a study of T cells in tumors after PD-1 blockade. Some clones are missing from TCRdb's copy, which holds only in-frame ones; the method was immunoSEQ multiplex PCR. The table shows 45,000 to 60,000 clones, with roughly 80% occurring only once. The specimen was PBMCs, collected before anti-PD-1 treatment. The receptor set was obtained from a human donor with basal cell carcinoma.

V and J are TRBV7-6 and TRBJ1-1; D uncertain. CDR3 length: 15 residues. V gave up 5 bases and J gave up 7 bases, with 20 bases separating them. CDR1 SGHVS and CDR2 FNYEAQ come from the germline V gene. The CDR3 bases are TGTGCCAGCAGCAGCCCAGGACGGACTCCCGGTGAAGCTTTCTTT. It translates to CASSSPGRTPGEAFF.

The chain recombines TRBV5-1 with TRBJ2-3; 12 nucleotides agree with TRBD2. With 0 bases clipped from V and 2 bases from J, the junction kept 7 bases outside the gene matches. Germline values: CDR1 SGHRS, CDR2 YFSETQ. This CDR3 is built from 18 residues. DNA for the CDR3: TGCGCCAGCAGCTTGGCTAGGACTAGCGGGGAGATCACAGATACGCAGTATTTT. Translated, it gives CASSLARTSGEITDTQYF.

The chain couples TRBV6-5 to TRBJ2-2, with TRBD1 matching 7 bases. V shed 2 bases and J 2 bases; nucleotides not matched to a gene: 2. Germline values: CDR1 MNHEY, CDR2 SVGAGI. This CDR3 contains 15 residues. This chain's CDR3 is CASSYGDRNTGELFF. In DNA, the CDR3 is TGTGCCAGCAGTTACGGGGACAGAAACACCGGGGAGCTGTTTTTT.

The CDR3, as DNA: TGTGCCAGCAGCCATACAAAGGGACTAGCGGGGGGCCTACTCACCTCCTACGAGCAGTACTTC. Protein sequence: CASSHTKGLAGGLLTSYEQYF. V and J are TRBV3-1 (or the pseudogene TRBV3-2) and TRBJ2-7; the match to TRBD2 covers 15 bases. Germline-derived CDR1 and CDR2 are LGHDT and YNNKEL (reference sequence). CDR3 length: 21 residues. V shed 3 bases and J 0 bases; nucleotides not matched to a gene: 15.

The chain is built from TRBV6-1 and TRBJ2-7; D gene ambiguous. The CDR3 sequence is 15 residues long. Trimming removed 0 bases from V and 4 bases from J, with 13 bases in between. Germline assignment: CDR1 MNHNS and CDR2 SASEGT. The CDR3 coding sequence is TGTGCCAGCAGTGAAGCGCTTCCTGCCCCTTACGAGCAGTACTTC. Its protein product is CASSEALPAPYEQYF.

This clone was detected only once. The V and J genes are TRBV15 and TRBJ2-3; the match to TRBD2 covers 11 bases. Germline CDR1 and CDR2: LNHNV and YYDKDF (reference sequence). This CDR3 region has 14 residues. V lost 7 bases, J lost 2 bases, and 2 bases stayed unmatched. The CDR3 DNA reads as TGTGCCACCAAACTAGCGGGGGACACAGATACGCAGTATTTT. This translates into CATKLAGDTDTQYF. Looking up the rest from reference TRBV15 and TRBJ2-3 gives the full variable domain: DAMVIQNPRYQVTQFGKPVTLSCSQTLNHNVMYWYQQKSSQAPKLLFHYYDKDFNNEADTPDNFQSRRPNTSFCFLDIRSPGLGDTAMYLCATKLAGDTDTQYFGPGTRLTVL.

This clone was found a few times. The chain links TRBV7-9 to TRBJ1-5, with 7 bases lining up with TRBD1. CDR3 length: 14 amino acids. CDR1 and CDR2 (germline): SEHNR, FQNEAQ (reference sequence). The J segment lost 2 bases and the V segment lost 5 bases, leaving 3 bases of the junction unmatched. The CDR3 loop reads CASSTGTGNQPQHF. The CDR3 nucleotides are TGTGCCAGCAGCACCGGGACAGGCAATCAGCCCCAGCATTTT.

V and J are TRBV4-1 and TRBJ2-3, with D possibly being TRBD1 (5 bases). V lost 0 bases and J 8 bases, leaving 6 bases between the germline ends. CDR1 MGHRA and CDR2 YSYEKL come from the germline V gene. CDR3 size: 12 residues. The CDR3 nucleotides read TGCGCCAGCAGCCAAGAAGGGGTTACGCAGTATTTT. Translating gives CASSQEGVTQYF.